The TCR beta chain under discussion was sequenced for a study of T cells in Graves' hyperthyroidism and ophthalmopathy. Absence of ophthalmopathy progression within 18 months defined stable Graves' hyperthyroidism. Investigators excluded patients with uncontrolled infection, other autoimmune disease, pregnancy or lactation. In regard to this clonotype: Antigen unknown.

Study conclusions and caveats: Blood also showed most of the thyroid clonotypes that were expanded above 0.001. A 13 V-J model separated ophthalmopathy from stable hyperthyroidism.

Amplified regions were TCR beta CDR3 sequences from RNA transcripts. The HTBI primer set served for first-round RT-PCR of the TCR CDR3. MiXCR, run by TCRdb on the multiplex PCR reads, gives a single entry per CDR3 protein. The table shows around 540,000 distinct CDR3 sequences, with under 60% occurring only once. Germline loops: CDR1 SQVTM, CDR2 ANQGSEA. V was trimmed by 4 bases and J by 9 bases, leaving 13 bases between them. The CDR3 is 12 amino acids. The sequence came from a woman aged 18-29 years with Graves' hyperthyroidism. The gene calls are TRBV29-1 and TRBJ1-5; D unresolved. Sequenced: peripheral blood or thyroid tissue (not recorded which). The CDR3: CSVVGSGRPQHF. The CDR3 DNA reads TGCAGCGTTGTAGGGAGCGGACGGCCCCAGCATTTT.